This is a list of T cell receptor beta chains from one sample in a study of shared clonotypes between healthy human individuals. Clones were sequenced by immunoSEQ multiplex PCR, and TCRdb holds only the in-frame ones, with some missing. The sample lists approximately 1.9 million clones; 90% to 95% were seen once. The sequenced sample was naive CD8+ T cells from PBMCs. The receptor set was obtained from a man younger than 35 in good health. Some clones in this sample may be carry-over from other donors' samples. The CDR3 runs from the conserved cysteine through the conserved F or W. D genes are given only for firm matches. The listing skips clone size in some rows; elsewhere it reads once, few, many or a size class.

clone size	D gene	CDR3 length	V gene	J gene	CDR3 protein	CDR3 DNA
.	.	14	TRBV6-5	TRBJ1-2	CASSYSVLDAGYTF	TGTGCCAGCAGTTACTCCGTGCTTGATGCGGGCTACACCTTC
.	.	14	TRBV12-5	TRBJ1-3	CASGLQGAGNTIYF	TGTGCTAGTGGTTTGCAGGGAGCTGGAAACACCATATATTTT
.	.	13	TRBV7-8	TRBJ2-5	CASSARVGETQYF	TGTGCCAGCAGCGCCAGGGTCGGAGAGACCCAGTACTTC
.	TRBD1	16	TRBV7-3	TRBJ2-3	CASSLLGGARPDTQYF	TGTGCCAGCAGCTTACTAGGGGGCGCCCGGCCAGATACGCAGTATTTT
.	TRBD1	17	TRBV2	TRBJ2-3	CASSGLGQGGGTDTQYF	TGTGCCAGCAGTGGCTTGGGACAGGGAGGGGGCACAGATACGCAGTATTTT
.	TRBD1	18	TRBV5-1	TRBJ2-1	CASSFGLSLPRGHNEQFF	TGCGCCAGCAGCTTTGGCCTTTCTCTCCCCAGGGGGCACAATGAGCAGTTCTTC
.	.	16	TRBV27	TRBJ1-2	CASSPVYGGGRESYTF	TGTGCCAGCAGCCCGGTTTATGGCGGGGGGCGGGAGAGCTACACCTTC
.	.	11	TRBV28	TRBJ2-2	CATTTTGELFF	TGTGCCACTACGACCACCGGGGAGCTGTTTTTT
.	.	15	TRBV27	TRBJ1-2	CASRSYRDIDYGYTF	TGTGCCAGCAGATCTTACAGGGACATTGACTATGGCTACACCTTC
.	.	14	TRBV10-2	TRBJ2-3	CASSGLWGSDTQYF	TGCGCCAGCAGTGGGTTATGGGGATCAGATACGCAGTATTTT
.	TRBD1	14	TRBV27	TRBJ2-7	CASSSRDRGNEQYF	TGTGCCAGCAGTTCTCGGGACAGGGGAAACGAGCAGTACTTC
.	.	18	TRBV10-3	TRBJ2-6	CAISEPLDRASGANVLTF	TGTGCCATCAGTGAGCCCTTGGACAGAGCCTCTGGGGCCAACGTCCTGACTTTC
.	.	16	TRBV27	TRBJ1-5	CASSLYPPGSNQPQHF	TGTGCCAGCAGTTTATACCCTCCAGGGAGCAATCAGCCCCAGCATTTT
.	TRBD2	19	TRBV4-3	TRBJ2-2	CASSQPVIAGPGDTGELFF	TGCGCCAGCAGCCAACCTGTCATAGCGGGGCCCGGGGACACCGGGGAGCTGTTTTTT
.	.	13	TRBV19	TRBJ2-7	CASKAKGYYEQYF	TGTGCCAGCAAGGCTAAAGGTTACTACGAGCAGTACTTC
.	.	13	TRBV19	TRBJ2-7	CASRPGGEDEQYF	TGTGCCAGTAGGCCTGGGGGCGAGGACGAGCAGTACTTC
.	.	14	TRBV15	TRBJ2-3	CATSRVGDTDTQYF	TGTGCCACCAGCAGAGTGGGGGACACAGATACGCAGTATTTT
.	TRBD2	16	TRBV9	TRBJ2-2	CASSTGLAELTGELFF	TGTGCCAGCAGCACAGGACTAGCGGAGCTAACCGGGGAGCTGTTTTTT
.	TRBD1	16	TRBV6-1	TRBJ2-7	CASSAAGTALPYEQYF	TGTGCCAGCAGTGCCGCCGGGACAGCACTACCCTACGAGCAGTACTTC
.	.	12	TRBV10-3	TRBJ2-7	CAIADTSYEQYF	TGTGCCATAGCCGACACGTCCTACGAGCAGTACTTC
.	.	14	TRBV29-1	TRBJ2-7	CSVGGDPISYEQYF	TGCAGCGTTGGGGGCGATCCGATCTCCTACGAGCAGTACTTC
.	.	13	TRBV19	TRBJ1-1	CASTLRADTEAFF	TGTGCCAGTACGCTGAGGGCGGACACTGAAGCTTTCTTT
.	.	15	TRBV5-1	TRBJ1-1	CASSVTWSPGNEAFF	TGCGCCAGCAGCGTTACTTGGTCCCCGGGGAATGAAGCTTTCTTT
.	TRBD1	14	TRBV6-1	TRBJ2-7	CASSPRDRAIEQYF	TGTGCCAGCAGCCCAAGGGACAGGGCTATCGAGCAGTACTTC
.	.	16	TRBV4-3	TRBJ2-1	CASSQQTGRGFNEQFF	TGCGCCAGCAGCCAGCAAACGGGACGGGGCTTCAATGAGCAGTTCTTC
.	.	14	TRBV9	TRBJ2-7	CASSGEGVPYEQYF	TGTGCCAGCAGCGGTGAAGGGGTACCCTACGAGCAGTACTTC
.	.	17	TRBV4-3	TRBJ1-5	CASSQDSSRVGNQPQHF	TGCGCCAGCAGCCAAGATTCCTCCCGGGTGGGCAATCAGCCCCAGCATTTT
.	.	15	TRBV7-8	TRBJ1-2	CASSVGGRGEGGYTF	TGTGCCAGCAGCGTAGGAGGGAGGGGGGAAGGTGGCTACACCTTC
.	.	14	TRBV11-1	TRBJ1-1	CASSLAWAAEGAFF	TGTGCCAGCAGCTTAGCGTGGGCAGCCGAAGGGGCTTTCTTT
.	.	14	TRBV28	TRBJ1-3	CASSLVLQGNTIYF	TGTGCCAGCAGTTTGGTTTTACAGGGAAACACCATATATTTT
.	.	16	TRBV4-2	TRBJ1-2	CASSRGRQALNYGYTF	TGTGCCAGCAGCCGGGGGCGACAGGCGTTAAACTATGGCTACACCTTC
.	.	15	TRBV4-1	TRBJ2-5	CASSPRDGPQETQYF	TGCGCCAGCAGCCCAAGGGACGGTCCCCAAGAGACCCAGTACTTC
.	TRBD2	17	TRBV11-2	TRBJ2-1	CASSFGVAGLSYNEQFF	TGTGCCAGCAGCTTCGGTGTAGCGGGACTATCCTACAATGAGCAGTTCTTC
.	TRBD2	15	TRBV6-4	TRBJ2-3	CASSIVGGSSDTQYF	TGTGCCAGCAGTATCGTGGGCGGGAGTTCAGATACGCAGTATTTT
.	.	17	TRBV4-1	TRBJ2-2	CASSQIGGITSGGELFF	TGCGCCAGCAGCCAGATCGGGGGTATCACGAGCGGCGGGGAGCTGTTTTTT
.	.	15	TRBV11-2	TRBJ2-3	CASSLGWGEQITQYF	TGTGCCAGCAGCTTAGGATGGGGGGAACAGATAACGCAGTATTTT
.	.	14	TRBV7-8	TRBJ1-4	CASSLEGWGEKLFF	TGTGCCAGCAGCTTAGAAGGGTGGGGTGAAAAACTGTTTTTT
.	.	15	TRBV19	TRBJ2-7	CASSMRASHSYEQYF	TGTGCCAGTAGTATGCGGGCGTCCCACTCCTACGAGCAGTACTTC
once	.	13	TRBV19	TRBJ2-5	CASSRDTEETQYF	TGTGCCAGTAGCCGGGACACTGAGGAGACCCAGTACTTC
.	TRBD2	16	TRBV27	TRBJ2-7	CASSLSGGSRFYEQYF	TGTGCCAGCAGTTTATCGGGGGGGAGTCGGTTCTACGAGCAGTACTTC
.	.	16	TRBV5-8	TRBJ2-7	CASSLAGDSSLYEQYF	TGTGCCAGCAGCTTGGCCGGAGACAGTTCACTTTACGAGCAGTACTTC
.	.	15	TRBV10-2	TRBJ1-3	CASTERASSGNTIYF	TGCGCCAGCACCGAGAGGGCGAGCTCTGGAAACACCATATATTTT
.	TRBD2	16	TRBV4-3	TRBJ2-1	CASSQDRGLAGEVPFF	TGCGCCAGCAGCCAAGATCGGGGACTAGCGGGAGAAGTCCCGTTCTTC
.	TRBD1	14	TRBV28	TRBJ2-7	CASTETGTAYEQYF	TGTGCCAGCACCGAAACAGGGACAGCCTACGAGCAGTACTTC
.	TRBD2	16	TRBV7-9	TRBJ2-1	CASSRIAGGPHNEQFF	TGTGCCAGCAGTCGGATAGCGGGAGGGCCCCACAATGAGCAGTTCTTC
.	TRBD2	13	TRBV19	TRBJ2-7	CASRLAGQYEQYF	TGTGCCAGCCGACTAGCGGGACAATACGAGCAGTACTTC